Below, 10 T cell receptor beta chains from the same sample are listed, as sequenced in a study of PD-1 blockade in classical Hodgkin lymphoma. Time point defined: newly diagnosed, previously untreated cHL patient sample. Using immunoSEQ multiplex PCR, the repertoire was profiled, and TCRdb retains in-frame clones only, with some absent. The sample records over 60,000 clones, 93% being singletons. Source material: peripheral blood mononuclear cells (PBMCs). These receptors originate from a human donor with classical Hodgkin lymphoma.

This clone was detected a few times. In nucleotides, the CDR3 is TGTGCCAGCAGCCGGAGGGACACTGAAGCTTTCTTT. It specifies CASSRRDTEAFF. The J gene is TRBJ1-1, the V gene TRBV7-9, with no clear D. The germline V and J ends were trimmed by 5 bases and 3 bases, with 7 bases remaining between them. This CDR3 region has 12 residues. Germline V gene sequence: CDR1 SEHNR, CDR2 FQNEAQ (reference sequence).

The CDR3 bases are TGTGCCAGCAGCCGGAACAGGAACGAGCAGTACTTC. Its protein is CASSRNRNEQYF. The rearrangement links TRBV7-2 to TRBJ2-7; possibly TRBD1 for D (5 bases). The germline V gene encodes CDR1 SGHTA and CDR2 FQGNSA. The CDR3 contains 12 residues. The germline V and J ends were trimmed by 5 bases and 5 bases, with 10 bases remaining between them.

This clone was picked up a small number of times. The V and J genes are TRBV7-2 and TRBJ1-1; D is perhaps TRBD1 (6 bases). V was pared by 2 bases and J by 5 bases, with 9 bases between. The germline V gene encodes CDR1 SGHTA and CDR2 FQGNSA. The length of the CDR3 is 13 residues. CDR3 sequence reads: CASSLIGGTEAFF. The CDR3 nucleotides are TGTGCCAGCAGCTTAATAGGGGGTACTGAAGCTTTCTTT.

The chain recombines TRBV30 with TRBJ2-7; D possibly uses TRBD1 or TRBD2 (5 bases each). Trimming removed 7 bases from V and 0 bases from J, with 10 bases in between. This CDR3 comprises 12 residues. Germline CDR1 and CDR2: GTSNPN and SVGIG (reference sequence). The CDR3 loop reads CALGRSSYEQYF. The DNA of the CDR3 is TGTGCCTTGGGACGGAGCTCCTACGAGCAGTACTTC.

The chain employs TRBV28 and TRBJ2-5, with 7 bases that match TRBD2. The CDR3 has 13 amino acids. CDR1 and CDR2 (germline): MDHEN, SYDVKM. The ends lost 7 bases at V and 5 bases at J; junction bases unmatched: 7. CDR3 region: CASTIGGMETQYF. The CDR3 DNA sequence: TGTGCCAGCACCATCGGGGGGATGGAGACCCAGTACTTC.

The chain employs TRBV7-2 and TRBJ2-7; D may be TRBD2 (6 bases). With 3 bases removed from V and 5 bases from J, the gap between germline ends came to 14 bases. The germline V gene encodes CDR1 SGHTA and CDR2 FQGNSA. This CDR3 has 14 amino acids. The CDR3 nucleotides read TGTGCCAGCAGCTTGGGTGGGGGGTCCAACGAGCAGTACTTC. This sequence encodes CASSLGGGSNEQYF.

V and J are TRBV10-3 and TRBJ2-1, with D possibly matching TRBD2 (7 bases). Germline V gene lookup returns CDR1 ENHRY and CDR2 SYGVKD. Trimming took 4 bases from V and 8 from J, leaving 15 bases between them. There are 14 residues in the CDR3. CDR3 amino acids: CAISAGLRGHEQFF. For the CDR3, the DNA is TGTGCCATCAGTGCGGGACTACGGGGGCATGAGCAGTTCTTC.

This chain uses TRBV10-3 with TRBJ2-1; D possibly corresponds to TRBD2 (6 bases). This CDR3 has 17 amino acids. V lost 8 bases to trimming and J lost 0 bases, with 20 bases between them. Germline loops: CDR1 ENHRY, CDR2 SYGVKD. In DNA, the CDR3 is TGTGCCATCCAGCCTACCGCGGGAACGAGCTCCTACAATGAGCAGTTCTTC. Protein: CAIQPTAGTSSYNEQFF.

In its sample, this clone was seen once. The V and J genes are TRBV5-4 and TRBJ2-5; 7 bases align to TRBD2. The CDR3 has 13 residues. Germline V gene data show CDR1 as SGHNT and CDR2 as YYREEE (reference sequence). The V gene end was trimmed by 4 bases and the J gene end by 5 bases; junction bases not matched to a gene: 5. CDR3 residues: CASSGRAGETQYF. The DNA for the CDR3 is TGTGCCAGCAGCGGGAGGGCGGGGGAGACCCAGTACTTC. Full variable domain (rest looked up from reference TRBV5-4 and TRBJ2-5): ETGVTQSPTHLIKTRGQQVTLRCSSQSGHNTVSWYQQALGQGPQFIFQYYREEENGRGNFPPRFSGLQFPNYSSELNVNALELDDSALYLCASSGRAGETQYFGPGTRLLVL.

A single count supports this clone. The chain carries TRBV18 and TRBJ2-2; 8 bases align to TRBD1. Trimming removed 0 bases from V and 1 base from J; junction bases left unmatched: 1. Germline V gene data show CDR1 as KGHSH and CDR2 as LQKENI. This CDR3 is built from 16 residues. The CDR3 reads CASSPPGTGNTGELFF. The CDR3 DNA reads as TGTGCCAGCTCACCACCCGGGACAGGGAACACCGGGGAGCTGTTTTTT.